The T cell receptor (beta chain) described here comes from a study of regulatory T cells in long-lasting Graves disease. Study results and limitations: Peripheral blood, not thyroid tissue, was the sole material studied. A reduction in accuracy may have resulted from the small sample size. Favored gene segments in persistent disease were TRBV28, TRBJ1-2 and TRBJ2-5. New patients shared about a thousand public clonotypes, fewer than the 2,741 shared by persistent patients.

In its sample, this clonotype was seen many times. Its antigen remains unknown. Time point indicated: persistent/refractory GD, antithyroid drugs over 5 years with positive TRAb. TCR sequences were obtained from RNA taken from PBMCs. Germline values: CDR1 MNHEY, CDR2 SVGEGT. V was cut by 4 bases and J by 0 bases, with 13 bases left in between. The CDR3 length is 16 residues. Building the TCR beta libraries relied on iRepertoire HTBI primers, and CDR3 regions underwent Arm-PCR. One entry per CDR3 protein, called by TCRdb with MiXCR from the multiplex PCR reads. The sample has fewer than 400,000 distinct CDR3 sequences; less than 25% are singletons.

The sample here was peripheral blood mononuclear cells (PBMCs), taken when the disease was refractory, from a patient treated with antithyroid drugs. This receptor was taken from a female donor with Graves disease. The chain is built from TRBV6-2 or TRBV6-3 and TRBJ1-5; tentatively, D is TRBD1 (5 bases). Here the CDR3 reads CASSWGGRYSNQPQHF. The CDR3 bases are TGTGCCAGCAGTTGGGGCGGACGGTATAGCAATCAGCCCCAGCATTTT.